Listed below are T cell receptor beta chains from one sample, sequenced in a study of Ad26.COV2.S vaccination and SARS-CoV-2 variants. Produced via immunoSEQ multiplex PCR; TCRdb's table is partial and in-frame only. The sample lists 200,000 to 250,000 clones, roughly 90% occurring once. The sequenced sample was peripheral blood, obtained in a trial of Ad26.COV2.S vaccine versus placebo. Receptors were obtained from a person between 18 and 65 years old who received the Ad26.COV2.S COVID-19 vaccine or a placebo. Each CDR3 is given with its conserved first and last residue. D genes are given only for firm matches. Clone sizes are given selectively: once, few, many, or a class where the clone is expanded.

clone size | D gene | J gene | V gene | CDR3 DNA | CDR3 protein
. | . | TRBJ2-6 | TRBV7-3 | TGTGCCAGCAGCTCCCCCCAGGGGCACCCTGGGGCCAACGTCCTGACTTTC | CASSSPQGHPGANVLTF
. | . | TRBJ2-3 | TRBV12-3/TRBV12-4 | TGTGCCAGCAGTCTAGGACTAGATACGCAGTATTTT | CASSLGLDTQYF
. | . | TRBJ1-2 | TRBV5-1 | TGCGCCAGCAGCTTGGACAGGGATTATATGTCTAACTATGGCTACACCTTC | CASSLDRDYMSNYGYTF
. | . | TRBJ1-5 | TRBV18 | TGTGCCAGCTCACCCTTGGAGAATCAGCCCCAGCATTTT | CASSPLENQPQHF
. | TRBD2 | TRBJ2-3 | TRBV18 | TGTGCCAGCTCACCACTCCTGGCGGGGGGAAACACAGATACGCAGTATTTT | CASSPLLAGGNTDTQYF
. | . | TRBJ2-3 | TRBV27 | TGTGCCAGCTCTGACCCCGGGGGTAGCACAGATACGCAGTATTTT | CASSDPGGSTDTQYF
. | . | TRBJ2-3 | TRBV12-5 | TGTGCTAGTGGTTTGTCACACCACAAGATCACAGATACGCAGTATTTT | CASGLSHHKITDTQYF
. | TRBD2 | TRBJ2-3 | TRBV28 | TGTGCCAGCAGACTCGGACTAGCGGGGGGTTCTACGCAGTATTTT | CASRLGLAGGSTQYF
. | TRBD2 | TRBJ2-7 | TRBV5-5 | TGTGCCAGCAGCTTGGATCTAGCGGGGGGGCAGGGCCACGAGCAGTACTTC | CASSLDLAGGQGHEQYF
. | TRBD1 | TRBJ1-2 | TRBV6-5 | TGTGCCAGCACCATGGGGACAGGGAACTATGGCTACACCTTC | CASTMGTGNYGYTF
once | TRBD1 | TRBJ2-7 | TRBV18 | TGTGCCAGCTCACGAGGGACAGGGTTTTCGTCCGAGCAGTACTTC | CASSRGTGFSSEQYF
. | . | TRBJ2-3 | TRBV9 | TGTGCCAGCAGCGTAGTTACAGGGATCACAGATACGCAGTATTTT | CASSVVTGITDTQYF
. | . | TRBJ1-2 | TRBV11-2 | TGTGCCAGCAGCTCCCTCAGAAACTATGGCTACACCTTC | CASSSLRNYGYTF
. | . | TRBJ2-2 | TRBV2 | TGTGCCAGTTCCCGGCCCGGGGAGCTGTTTTTT | CASSRPGELFF
. | TRBD2 | TRBJ2-2 | TRBV18 | TGTGCCAGCTCACCACTTTTTCCTAGCGGGAACACCGGGGAGCTGTTTTTT | CASSPLFPSGNTGELFF
. | TRBD2 | TRBJ2-7 | TRBV4-3 | TGCGCCAGCAGCCAAGTGGGGCCGGGGGGGGACTACGAGCAGTACTTC | CASSQVGPGGDYEQYF
. | . | TRBJ1-1 | TRBV6-4 | TGTGCCAGCAGTCTCACTTTTTCCCGGGGCACTGAAGCTTTCTTT | CASSLTFSRGTEAFF
. | TRBD2 | TRBJ2-3 | TRBV7-3 | TGTGCCAGCAGCCCCGAACTTCTTAGCGGGATCCGAGATACGCAGTATTTT | CASSPELLSGIRDTQYF
. | . | TRBJ2-2 | TRBV27 | TGTGCCAGCAGTTTCGGGACTTCCACCGGGGAGCTGTTTTTT | CASSFGTSTGELFF
. | . | TRBJ1-6 | TRBV2 | TGTGCCAGCAGTGAAGGTCTCGGGCGGAATTCACCCCTCCACTTT | CASSEGLGRNSPLHF
. | TRBD1 | TRBJ1-5 | TRBV15 | TGTGCCACCAGCAGAGCTGGGGGACAGGGAGGACAGCCCCAGCATTTT | CATSRAGGQGGQPQHF
. | TRBD1 | TRBJ1-2 | TRBV30 | TGTGCCTGGGTTACAGGGGGCGCAACCTATGGCTACACCTTC | CAWVTGGATYGYTF
. | TRBD2 | TRBJ2-3 | TRBV2 | TGTGCCTTCTGGGCGGGGGTCTCTAGCACAGATACGCAGTATTTT | CAFWAGVSSTDTQYF
. | . | TRBJ2-5 | TRBV11-2 | TGTGCCAGCACCTTTTCGAGGGTATCCGAGACCCAGTACTTC | CASTFSRVSETQYF
few | . | TRBJ1-5 | TRBV6-2/TRBV6-3 | TGTGCCAGCAGTCAACAGTCGCGCAATCAGCCCCAGCATTTT | CASSQQSRNQPQHF
. | . | TRBJ2-2 | TRBV7-9 | TGTGCCAGCAGCATCCGCGGCACCGGGGAGCTGTTTTTT | CASSIRGTGELFF
. | . | TRBJ2-3 | TRBV27 | TGTGCCAGCAGTTTCAGCCAGACTAGCACAGATACGCAGTATTTT | CASSFSQTSTDTQYF
. | . | TRBJ2-5 | TRBV6-5 | TGTGCCAGCAGTCAACAGCTGGGACCCCAAGAGACCCAGTACTTC | CASSQQLGPQETQYF
once | . | TRBJ2-1 | TRBV4-1 | TGCGCCAGCAGCCGGATTGGCCTAAATGAGCAGTTCTTC | CASSRIGLNEQFF
. | TRBD1 | TRBJ2-7 | TRBV4-3 | TGCGCCAGCAGCCAAGACCGAACAGGGGTGAGCGAGCAGTACTTC | CASSQDRTGVSEQYF
few | TRBD1 | TRBJ2-1 | TRBV4-3 | TGCGCCAGTGCCCCGCAGGACAGGGGACTCACGGGCAATGAGCAGTTCTTC | CASAPQDRGLTGNEQFF
. | . | TRBJ2-1 | TRBV6-5 | TGTGCCAGCAGTTACTCGACAGGGAGGAATGAGCAGTTCTTC | CASSYSTGRNEQFF
. | . | TRBJ1-1 | TRBV2 | TGTGCCAGCACCGAAGAGGGGAACACTGAAGCTTTCTTT | CASTEEGNTEAFF
. | . | TRBJ2-2 | TRBV9 | TGTGCCAGCAGCGTAGCTACCCCCACCGGGGAGCTGTTTTTT | CASSVATPTGELFF
once | TRBD1 | TRBJ2-7 | TRBV19 | TGTGCCAGTAGTATGGAGGGACAGGGGGACGAGCAGTACTTC | CASSMEGQGDEQYF
. | . | TRBJ2-1 | TRBV10-3 | TGTGCCATCAGTGACAAGGTGGAGGGGTCGCATGAGCAGTTCTTC | CAISDKVEGSHEQFF
. | . | TRBJ2-2 | TRBV4-2 | TGTGCCAGCAGCCAAGATCGCGGTAACACCGGGGAGCTGTTTTTT | CASSQDRGNTGELFF
. | TRBD1 | TRBJ2-3 | TRBV5-4 | TGTGCCAGCAGCTCTTTGCCCAACACAGGGGGCGTCAGAGATACGCAGTATTTT | CASSSLPNTGGVRDTQYF
. | TRBD2 | TRBJ2-1 | TRBV19 | TGTGCCAGTAGTATTGGACTAGCGGGGGGAGTCTACAATGAGCAGTTCTTC | CASSIGLAGGVYNEQFF
. | . | TRBJ1-3 | TRBV15 | TGTGCCACCAGCAGAGATTGGGGCGGAAACACCATATATTTT | CATSRDWGGNTIYF
few | . | TRBJ1-1 | TRBV2 | TGTGCCAGCAGTGAAGACAGGAACACTGAAGCTTTCTTT | CASSEDRNTEAFF
. | TRBD2 | TRBJ2-5 | TRBV5-4 | TGTGCCAGCAGGCTAGCGGGGGGTGGTGAGACCCAGTACTTC | CASRLAGGGETQYF
. | TRBD1 | TRBJ1-3 | TRBV3-1/TRBV3-2 | TGTGCCAGCAGCCAGGGACAGGGGGTTGGAAACACCATATATTTT | CASSQGQGVGNTIYF
. | . | TRBJ2-5 | TRBV28 | TGTGCCAGCAGTTTAGGAGGAAAAGAGACCCAGTACTTC | CASSLGGKETQYF
. | . | TRBJ2-1 | TRBV25-1 | TGTGCCAGCAGCGGCAATGAGCAGTTCTTC | CASSGNEQFF
. | . | TRBJ1-1 | TRBV28 | TGTGCCAGCAGTTTATCAGCCCCGGGAGCTTTCTTT | CASSLSAPGAFF
. | . | TRBJ2-3 | TRBV21-1 | TGTGCCAGCAGCGCCCGGGGGAGGGGGCGAGGGACAGATACGCAGTATTTT | CASSARGRGRGTDTQYF
. | . | TRBJ2-2 | TRBV25-1 | TGTGCCAGCAGCCGGAATTTGGGAACCGGGGAGCTGTTTTTT | CASSRNLGTGELFF
. | TRBD1 | TRBJ1-1 | TRBV7-9 | TGTGCCAGCAGCTTAGGTACCGGGACAGGGGGAGGGGTGTGGACTGAAGCTTTCTTT | CASSLGTGTGGGVWTEAFF
. | TRBD1 | TRBJ2-7 | TRBV2 | TGTGCCAGCAGCTATACAGGGGCGCCCTACGAGCAGTACTTC | CASSYTGAPYEQYF
once | . | TRBJ2-2 | TRBV7-9 | TGTGCCAGCAGCCCAATGGGGGACGAGCTGTTTTTT | CASSPMGDELFF
. | . | TRBJ2-1 | TRBV7-8 | TGTGCCAGCAGCTTAGTCGCAGGGAGTTTGAATGAGCAGTTCTTC | CASSLVAGSLNEQFF
. | . | TRBJ1-2 | TRBV29-1 | TGCAGCGTTGATCCTGACGGTTCAAGCTATGGCTACACCTTC | CSVDPDGSSYGYTF
. | . | TRBJ1-1 | TRBV6-6 | TGTGCCAGCAGTTACTCTGGGCAGTCGAACACTGAAGCTTTCTTT | CASSYSGQSNTEAFF
. | . | TRBJ2-1 | TRBV2 | TGTGCCGGAGGGGGACAGCCGGTTTACAATGAGCAGTTCTTC | CAGGGQPVYNEQFF
. | . | TRBJ2-3 | TRBV11-2 | TGTGCCAGCAGCTTAACAGGGCTAGGGGGTGCAGATACGCAGTATTTT | CASSLTGLGGADTQYF
. | . | TRBJ2-1 | TRBV12-3/TRBV12-4 | TGTGCCAGCAGGTTTACTTCCGGGAATGAGCAGTTCTTC | CASRFTSGNEQFF
. | TRBD2 | TRBJ2-2 | TRBV7-8 | TGTGCCAGCAGCTTACGGGGGGGCGGAACCGGGGAGCTGTTTTTT | CASSLRGGGTGELFF
. | TRBD2 | TRBJ2-1 | TRBV4-1 | TGCGCCAGCAGCACCCCAGGGCGGGGGGGCAATGAGCAGTTCTTC | CASSTPGRGGNEQFF